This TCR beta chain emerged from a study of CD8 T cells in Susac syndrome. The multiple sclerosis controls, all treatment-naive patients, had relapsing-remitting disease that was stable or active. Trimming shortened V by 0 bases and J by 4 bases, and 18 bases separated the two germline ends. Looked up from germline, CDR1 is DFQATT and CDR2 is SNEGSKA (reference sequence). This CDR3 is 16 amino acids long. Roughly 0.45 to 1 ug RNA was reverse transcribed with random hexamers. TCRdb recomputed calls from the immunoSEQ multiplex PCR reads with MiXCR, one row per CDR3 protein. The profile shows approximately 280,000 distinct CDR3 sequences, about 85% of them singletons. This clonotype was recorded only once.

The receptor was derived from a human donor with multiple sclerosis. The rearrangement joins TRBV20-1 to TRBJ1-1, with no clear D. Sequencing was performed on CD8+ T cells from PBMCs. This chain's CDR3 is CSARDPQNHEGTEAFF. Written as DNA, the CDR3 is TGCAGTGCTAGAGATCCCCAGAACCACGAGGGCACTGAAGCTTTCTTT.